The present entry profiles one T cell receptor beta chain with its context. The antigen remains undetermined. Using immunoSEQ multiplex PCR, the repertoire was profiled, and TCRdb retains in-frame clones only, with some absent. The sample includes 65,000 to 80,000 clones, roughly 86% of them seen just once. These data originate in a study of OX40 agonist ivuxolimab in advanced cancers. For the study at large: Averaging 60 years in age, with a range of 23 to 79, the cohort was about 86% male. Past anti-PD-1, anti-PD-L1 or anti-CTLA-4 therapy was accepted, and 40% had received some.

Study-wide findings and caveats: Among the lowest peripheral clonal expansion occurred in 0.1-3.0 mg/kg partial responders. Average numbers of expanded clones were greater in CD8+ T cells than in CD4+.

This sequence was found in an adult with an advanced solid tumor such as melanoma, head and neck, liver or kidney cancer. This specimen was CD4+ or CD8+ T cells sorted from blood, taken in a trial of the OX40 agonist ivuxolimab.

The CDR3: CASSQADRMSEQFF. CDR3 DNA: TGCGCCAGCAGCCAAGCCGACAGGATGTCTGAGCAGTTCTTC. The chain employs TRBV4-3 and TRBJ2-1, with D possibly being TRBD1 (6 bases). CDR1 is LGHNA, CDR2 YSLEER, per germline. The CDR3 sequence is 14 residues long. V lost 1 base, J lost 9 bases, and 13 bases lay in between.